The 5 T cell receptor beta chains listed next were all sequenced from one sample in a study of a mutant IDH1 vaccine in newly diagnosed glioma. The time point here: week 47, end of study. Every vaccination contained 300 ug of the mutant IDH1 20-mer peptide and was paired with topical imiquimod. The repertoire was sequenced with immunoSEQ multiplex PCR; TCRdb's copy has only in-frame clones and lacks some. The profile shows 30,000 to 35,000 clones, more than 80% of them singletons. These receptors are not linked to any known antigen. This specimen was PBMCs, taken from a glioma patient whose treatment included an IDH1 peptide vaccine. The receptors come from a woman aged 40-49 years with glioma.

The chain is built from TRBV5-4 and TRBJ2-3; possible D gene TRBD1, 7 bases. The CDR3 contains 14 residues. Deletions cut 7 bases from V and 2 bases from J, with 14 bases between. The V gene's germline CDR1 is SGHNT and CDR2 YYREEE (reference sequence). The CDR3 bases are TGTGCCAGCCGTTCAGGGGGGATCACAGATACGCAGTATTTT. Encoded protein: CASRSGGITDTQYF. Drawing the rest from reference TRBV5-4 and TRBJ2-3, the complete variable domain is ETGVTQSPTHLIKTRGQQVTLRCSSQSGHNTVSWYQQALGQGPQFIFQYYREEENGRGNFPPRFSGLQFPNYSSELNVNALELDDSALYLCASRSGGITDTQYFGPGTRLTVL.

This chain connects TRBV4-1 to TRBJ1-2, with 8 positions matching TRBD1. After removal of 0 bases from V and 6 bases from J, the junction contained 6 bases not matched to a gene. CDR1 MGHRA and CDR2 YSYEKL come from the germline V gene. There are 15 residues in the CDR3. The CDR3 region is CASSQDPVTGDGYTF. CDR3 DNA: TGCGCCAGCAGCCAAGATCCGGTGACAGGGGATGGCTACACCTTC.

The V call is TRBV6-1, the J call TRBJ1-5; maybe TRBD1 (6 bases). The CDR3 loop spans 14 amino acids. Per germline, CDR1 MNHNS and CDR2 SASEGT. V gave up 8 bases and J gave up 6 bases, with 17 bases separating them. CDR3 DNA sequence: TGTGCCAGCGGGGACACGACCCGGGGTCAGCCCCAGCATTTT. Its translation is CASGDTTRGQPQHF.

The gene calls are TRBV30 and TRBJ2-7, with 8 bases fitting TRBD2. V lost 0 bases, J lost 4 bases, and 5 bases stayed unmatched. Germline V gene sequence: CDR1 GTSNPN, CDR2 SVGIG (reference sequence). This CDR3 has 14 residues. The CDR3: CAWSVGGRRYEQYF. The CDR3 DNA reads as TGTGCCTGGAGTGTAGGCGGGAGGAGGTACGAGCAGTACTTC.

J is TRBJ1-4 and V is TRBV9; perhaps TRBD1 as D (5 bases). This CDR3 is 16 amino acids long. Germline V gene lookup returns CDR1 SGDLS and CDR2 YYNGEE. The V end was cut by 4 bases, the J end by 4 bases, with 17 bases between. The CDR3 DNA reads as TGTGCCAGCAGCCGTGGGACGGGATTGGGTAATGAAAAACTGTTTTTT. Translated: CASSRGTGLGNEKLFF.